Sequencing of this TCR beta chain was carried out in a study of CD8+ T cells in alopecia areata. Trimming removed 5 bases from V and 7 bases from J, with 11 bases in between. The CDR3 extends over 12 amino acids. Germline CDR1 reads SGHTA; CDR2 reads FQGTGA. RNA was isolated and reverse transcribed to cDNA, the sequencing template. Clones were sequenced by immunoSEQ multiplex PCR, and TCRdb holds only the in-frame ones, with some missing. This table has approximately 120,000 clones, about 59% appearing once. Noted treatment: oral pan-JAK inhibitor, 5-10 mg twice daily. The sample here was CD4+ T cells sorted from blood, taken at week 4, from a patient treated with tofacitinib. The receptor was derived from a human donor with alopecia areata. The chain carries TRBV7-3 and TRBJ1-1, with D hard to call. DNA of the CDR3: TGTGCCAGCAGCCCTACAGCGATTGAAGCTTTCTTT. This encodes CASSPTAIEAFF.